This TCR beta chain came from a study of OX40 agonist ivuxolimab in advanced cancers. Study in general: Ivuxolimab is a fully human IgG2 antibody that activates OX40 (CD134). Enrollees could have had prior anti-PD-1, anti-PD-L1 or anti-CTLA-4 therapy, which 30% to 50% had received. Partial response was recorded in three patients: one hepatocellular carcinoma and two cutaneous melanoma cases. General study results and limits: CD8+ T cells (on average) carried more expanded clones than CD4+ T cells.

This clone was seen just once. Its cognate antigen is unknown. The CDR3 length is 15 residues. CDR1 is SGHRS and CDR2 is YFSETQ in the germline V gene. Trimming took 4 bases from V and 2 from J; bases not matched to a gene: 6. TCRdb's table, derived via immunoSEQ multiplex PCR, lists solely in-frame clones and lacks some. The sample lists roughly 72,000 clones; roughly 80% were seen once. The clonotype was recovered from an adult with an advanced solid tumor such as melanoma, head and neck, liver or kidney cancer. Sequenced here: CD4+ or CD8+ T cells sorted from blood, sampled in a trial of the OX40 agonist ivuxolimab. This chain joins TRBV5-1 and TRBJ1-1, with 9 bases aligning to TRBD1. The CDR3 DNA reads as TGCGCCAGCAGCCTCCGGGGACAGGGAAACACTGAAGCTTTCTTT. Its protein is CASSLRGQGNTEAFF.